The sample holds a few counts of the clone carrying this T cell receptor beta chain. Its target is not known. Sorted populations all had greater than 95% purity. The V and J ends lost 7 bases and 3 bases respectively, with 15 bases between them. The CDR3 totals 14 residues. Germline V gives CDR1 MNHNS, CDR2 SASEGT. The data originate from a study of beta chain features in type 1 diabetes. About the study: Patients shared similar age, gender and cell yields with healthy donors.

What was sequenced were expressed TCRB transcripts, since all of the isolated RNA had been reverse transcribed. Measured with immunoSEQ multiplex PCR; TCRdb has only the in-frame clones, and not every one. The sample contains some 150,000 clones, about a tenth of which appear only once. Findings of the study overall: Naive, central memory and regulatory TCRB repertoires appeared more similar among patients than healthy donors. There were fewer insertions and more deletions at the VDJ junctions of type 1 diabetes patients.

Sequencing was done on a sample of central memory CD4+ T cells from blood. The clonotype was recovered from a woman in her thirties or forties in good health. The V gene is TRBV6-1, the J gene TRBJ1-1, with unresolved D. The CDR3 coding sequence is TGTGCCAGCACCTCGGGGAGGATTTACACTGAAGCTTTCTTT. Residues: CASTSGRIYTEAFF.